Below are 27 T cell receptor beta chains sequenced from a single sample in a study of T cell changes during pregnancy in multiple sclerosis. Sequencing used immunoSEQ multiplex PCR; TCRdb keeps in-frame clones, though not all of them. The sample has 40,000 to 55,000 clones, about 92% seen once. Sequenced: peripheral blood. These receptors originate from a female donor with multiple sclerosis, enrolled in a pregnancy study.

The chain uses TRBV19 and TRBJ2-3; D unclear. In germline, CDR1 is LNHDA, CDR2 SQIVND (reference sequence). Trimming pared 3 bases from V and 0 bases from J, leaving 13 bases between. This CDR3 is built from 16 residues. CDR3 protein: CASSIGQASSTDTQYF. CDR3 coding DNA: TGTGCCAGTAGTATCGGGCAGGCCTCTAGCACAGATACGCAGTATTTT.

The J gene is TRBJ1-2, the V gene TRBV6-1; 9 bases agree with TRBD1. This CDR3 has 14 amino acids. V lost 4 bases and J lost 9; bases outside the gene matches: 9. Germline V gene data show CDR1 as MNHNS and CDR2 as SASEGT. The CDR3 DNA is TGTGCCAGCAGTGTTGGGGGGACAGGGAGTCGCTACACCTTC. Amino acid sequence: CASSVGGTGSRYTF.

V and J are TRBV7-9 and TRBJ2-5; weak D call: TRBD1 (7 bases). CDR3 size: 15 residues. The germline V and J ends were trimmed by 1 base and 10 bases, with 19 bases remaining between them. The germline V gene has CDR1 SEHNR and CDR2 FQNEAQ (reference sequence). The CDR3 region is CASSLEGGYRGIQYF. The CDR3 coding sequence is TGTGCCAGCAGCTTAGAAGGGGGGTACAGGGGAATCCAGTACTTC.

This chain links TRBV6-6 with TRBJ1-4; possibly TRBD1 for D (5 bases). Germline loops: CDR1 MNHNY, CDR2 SVGAGI (reference sequence). The CDR3 covers 16 residues. The germline V and J ends were trimmed by 4 bases and 5 bases, with 17 bases remaining between them. The CDR3 DNA reads as TGTGCCAGCAGTTGGGATCCGGGACGGTCCAATGAAAAACTGTTTTTT. Encoded protein: CASSWDPGRSNEKLFF.

The chain uses TRBV14 and TRBJ2-5; 15 positions match TRBD2. The CDR3 contains 16 residues. V was pared by 5 bases and J by 4 bases, with 5 bases of the junction left unmatched. Germline V lookup: CDR1 SGHDN, CDR2 FVKESK. For the CDR3, the DNA is TGTGCCAGCAGCTACGGACTAGCGGGAGGGTTAGAGACCCAGTACTTC. The encoded protein is CASSYGLAGGLETQYF.

This rearrangement joins TRBV5-1 to TRBJ2-7; 13 positions match TRBD2. V trimming: 3 bases; J trimming: 6 bases; junction bases outside the gene matches: 9. The germline CDR1 and CDR2 sequences are SGHRS and YFSETQ. CDR3 length equals 16 residues. DNA for the CDR3: TGCGCCAGCAGCTCCTCGGGACTAGCGGGAACGGTCGAGCAGTACTTC. This sequence encodes CASSSSGLAGTVEQYF.

The chain links TRBV21-1 to TRBJ2-7. TRBV21-1 is given as a pseudogene. CDR3 length: 13 amino acids. The chain's CDR3 is CASSKGRSYEQYF. The CDR3 region has the DNA TGTGCCAGCAGCAAAGGACGGTCCTACGAGCAGTACTTC.

The chain links TRBV7-7 to TRBJ2-1; D is perhaps TRBD2 (5 bases). This CDR3 has 13 residues. Trimming stripped 1 base from V and 7 bases from J, with 8 bases between. Germline loops: CDR1 SSHAT, CDR2 FNYEAQ (reference sequence). This CDR3 reads CASSLGTDNEQFF. CDR3 DNA: TGTGCCAGCAGCTTAGGGACTGATAATGAGCAGTTCTTC.

The V and J genes are TRBV30 and TRBJ2-7; tentatively, D is TRBD1 or TRBD2 (6 bases each). Germline CDR1 reads GTSNPN; CDR2 reads SVGIG (reference sequence). CDR3 length: 13 amino acids. Trimming took 4 bases from V and 3 from J, leaving 13 bases between them. This chain's CDR3 is CAWTLGGGYEQYF. In nucleotides, the CDR3 is TGTGCCTGGACCCTAGGGGGAGGCTACGAGCAGTACTTC.

This chain joins TRBV2 and TRBJ2-3; 8 nucleotides align to TRBD2. Germline assignment: CDR1 SNHLY and CDR2 FYNNEI. V dropped 5 bases and J dropped 2; count of bases not matched to a gene: 6. This CDR3 has 15 residues. This chain's CDR3 is CASSRRRGDTDTQYF. In DNA, the CDR3 is TGTGCCAGCAGTAGGCGGCGGGGGGACACAGATACGCAGTATTTT.

The V call is TRBV4-2, the J call TRBJ2-7; the match to TRBD2 covers 10 bases. After removal of 4 bases from V and 0 bases from J, the junction contained 6 bases not matched to a gene. CDR1 is LGHNA and CDR2 is YNFKEQ in the germline V gene. The CDR3 sequence is 16 residues long. CDR3: CASSLRAGGGSYEQYF. In nucleotides, the CDR3 is TGTGCCAGCAGCCTCAGAGCGGGAGGGGGCTCCTACGAGCAGTACTTC.

The chain is built from TRBV29-1 and TRBJ2-3; the match to TRBD1 covers 7 bases. Trimming cost V 5 bases and J 3 bases; bases outside gene matches: 8. Germline values: CDR1 SQVTM, CDR2 ANQGSEA. The CDR3 has 14 amino acids. The CDR3 region has the DNA TGCAGCGTTTTCTGGACAGGAAGGACAGATACGCAGTATTTT. Translating it yields CSVFWTGRTDTQYF.

The V gene is TRBV25-1, the J gene TRBJ1-1, with D perhaps matching TRBD1 (5 bases). The CDR3 extends over 15 amino acids. Trimming removed 3 bases at V and 6 bases at J, with 17 bases between. Germline-derived CDR1 and CDR2 are MGHDK and SYGVNS. The CDR3 DNA sequence: TGTGCCAGCAGTGACCTCGGCGGGGGAATCGCTGAAGCTTTCTTT. It translates to CASSDLGGGIAEAFF.

J is TRBJ1-1 and V is TRBV27; the D gene is possibly TRBD1 (5 bases). From germline, CDR1 is MNHEY and CDR2 SMNVEV (reference sequence). Trimming cost V 5 bases and J 0 bases, with 19 bases left between them. The CDR3 extends over 17 amino acids. The CDR3 DNA is TGTGCCAGCAGTCCAAGTTCTACAGGTCGCATGAACACTGAAGCTTTCTTT. The encoded protein is CASSPSSTGRMNTEAFF.

The V gene is TRBV2, the J gene TRBJ1-5; possible D gene TRBD1, 6 bases. The CDR3 has 15 amino acids. Looked up from germline, CDR1 is SNHLY and CDR2 is FYNNEI. V was pared by 1 base and J by 2 bases, with 9 bases between. CDR3 DNA: TGTGCCAGCAGTGAAGAGGGGGGGGGCAATCAGCCCCAGCATTTT. Translation gives CASSEEGGGNQPQHF.

The rearrangement uses TRBV9 and TRBJ1-1; D uncertain. The V and J ends lost 0 bases and 4 bases respectively, with 10 bases between them. This CDR3 is 14 amino acids long. Germline loops: CDR1 SGDLS, CDR2 YYNGEE. The CDR3 sequence is CASSVVVTATEAFF. The CDR3 DNA is TGTGCCAGCAGCGTAGTCGTAACAGCCACTGAAGCTTTCTTT.

This clone is a singleton in its sample. The CDR3 DNA sequence: TGCGCCAGCAGCCTTGGTGTGGACTCCTACGAGCAGTACTTC. Translating it yields CASSLGVDSYEQYF. This chain connects TRBV4-1 to TRBJ2-7; D not resolved. Trimming pared 4 bases from V and 0 bases from J, leaving 10 bases between. The length of the CDR3 is 14 residues. Germline V gives CDR1 MGHRA, CDR2 YSYEKL.

The chain has TRBV19 and TRBJ1-5; no clear D. With 5 bases removed from V and 7 bases from J, the gap between germline ends came to 21 bases. The CDR3 is 16 residues long. CDR1 is LNHDA and CDR2 is SQIVND in the germline V gene (reference sequence). In nucleotides, the CDR3 is TGTGCCAGTAGTCCCCGCGAAGGTGTCGGGCGGCAGCCCCAGCATTTT. Translation gives CASSPREGVGRQPQHF. The whole variable domain, remainder taken from reference TRBV19 and TRBJ1-5, is DGGITQSPKYLFRKEGQNVTLSCEQNLNHDAMYWYRQDPGQGLRLIYYSQIVNDFQKGDIAEGYSVSREKKESFPLTVTSAQKNPTAFYLCASSPREGVGRQPQHFGDGTRLSIL.

The V call is TRBV5-6, the J call TRBJ2-5; 9 bases are shared with TRBD1. The CDR3 sequence is 14 residues long. The germline V gene has CDR1 SGHDT and CDR2 YYEEEE. J lost 4 bases, V lost 0 bases, and 1 base had no gene match. In DNA, the CDR3 is TGTGCCAGCAGCTTGGTGACAGGGGGAGAGACCCAGTACTTC. This sequence encodes CASSLVTGGETQYF.

The chain employs TRBV5-1 and TRBJ1-4; D perhaps matches TRBD1 (5 bases). This CDR3 is built from 13 residues. Germline assignment: CDR1 SGHRS and CDR2 YFSETQ. V was trimmed by 2 bases and J by 8 bases, leaving 10 bases between them. DNA of the CDR3: TGCGCCAGCAGCTTACGAGGGGACGAAAAACTGTTTTTT. Its translation: CASSLRGDEKLFF.

The CDR3: CASSASPFYEQYF. The CDR3 DNA sequence: TGTGCCAGTAGTGCGTCACCTTTCTACGAGCAGTACTTC. The V gene is TRBV19, the J gene TRBJ2-7; no clear D. The germline V and J ends were trimmed by 5 bases and 3 bases, with 11 bases remaining between them. CDR3 length: 13 residues. Looked up from germline, CDR1 is LNHDA and CDR2 is SQIVND (reference sequence).

The chain employs TRBV7-2 and TRBJ2-1; weak D call: TRBD2 (5 bases). The V gene's germline CDR1 is SGHTA and CDR2 FQGNSA. V lost 6 bases and J lost 5, with 14 bases in between. This CDR3 has 14 amino acids. The chain's CDR3 is CASSFSRGNNEQFF. CDR3 bases: TGTGCCAGCAGTTTTAGTAGAGGGAACAATGAGCAGTTCTTC.

J is TRBJ1-3 and V is TRBV7-2; D not resolved. CDR3 length: 15 amino acids. The ends were cut back, 5 bases at V and 0 bases at J, with 11 bases in the middle. CDR1 is SGHTA and CDR2 is FQGNSA in the germline V gene. CDR3 DNA sequence: TGTGCCAGCAGCCCCTCAGTGACCTCTGGAAACACCATATATTTT. Translating gives CASSPSVTSGNTIYF.

The chain employs TRBV5-8 and TRBJ1-1; unclear D gene. CDR1 and CDR2 from the germline V gene are SGHTS and YDEGEE. Deletions cut 6 bases from V and 4 bases from J, with 16 bases between. The CDR3 spans 14 residues. Written as DNA, the CDR3 is TGTGCCAGCAAGCCCCAACCGGTCGTCACTGAAGCTTTCTTT. It specifies CASKPQPVVTEAFF.

This sequence joins TRBV2 and TRBJ2-7; 8 nucleotides align to TRBD2. The V and J ends lost 8 bases and 4 bases, in that order; junction bases with no gene match: 19. The germline CDR1 and CDR2 sequences are SNHLY and FYNNEI. The CDR3 covers 17 residues. The CDR3 here is CASRRESSGRIAYEQYF. The CDR3 DNA follows: TGTGCCAGCCGGAGAGAAAGCAGCGGGAGAATCGCGTACGAGCAGTACTTC.

The rearrangement uses TRBV4-2 and TRBJ1-4; perhaps TRBD1 as D (5 bases). The V end was cut by 1 base, the J end by 3 bases, with 12 bases between. The CDR3 has 16 amino acids. The germline gives CDR1 LGHNA, CDR2 YNFKEQ. CDR3 nucleotides: TGTGCCAGCAGCCAAGGAGGGGCGTCAGCTAATGAAAAACTGTTTTTT. This translates into CASSQGGASANEKLFF.

This chain connects TRBV11-2 to TRBJ1-2; no clear D gene. Germline V gives CDR1 SGHAT, CDR2 FQNNGV. The V and J ends lost 0 bases and 2 bases respectively, with 10 bases between them. The CDR3 has 15 amino acids. The CDR3 sequence: CASSLDLVRNYGYTF. In DNA form, the CDR3 reads TGTGCCAGCAGCTTAGATCTCGTCAGGAACTATGGCTACACCTTC. Together with reference TRBV11-2 and TRBJ1-2, the CDR3 gives the full variable domain: EAGVAQSPRYKIIEKRQSVAFWCNPISGHATLYWYQQILGQGPKLLIQFQNNGVVDDSQLPKDRFSAERLKGVDSTLKIQPAKLEDSAVYLCASSLDLVRNYGYTFGSGTRLTVV.